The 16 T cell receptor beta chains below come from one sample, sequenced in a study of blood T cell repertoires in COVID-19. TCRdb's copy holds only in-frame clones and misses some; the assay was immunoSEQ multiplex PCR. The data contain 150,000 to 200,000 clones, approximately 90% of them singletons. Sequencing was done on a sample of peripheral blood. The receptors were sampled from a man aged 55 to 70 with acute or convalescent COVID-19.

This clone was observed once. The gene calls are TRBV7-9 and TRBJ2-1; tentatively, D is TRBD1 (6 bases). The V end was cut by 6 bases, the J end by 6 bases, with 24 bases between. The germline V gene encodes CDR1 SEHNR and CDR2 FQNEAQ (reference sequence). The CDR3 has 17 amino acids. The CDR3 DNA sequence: TGTGCCAGCAGGACGACCCGGACAGCCCCCGGGTCCAATGAGCAGTTCTTC. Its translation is CASRTTRTAPGSNEQFF.

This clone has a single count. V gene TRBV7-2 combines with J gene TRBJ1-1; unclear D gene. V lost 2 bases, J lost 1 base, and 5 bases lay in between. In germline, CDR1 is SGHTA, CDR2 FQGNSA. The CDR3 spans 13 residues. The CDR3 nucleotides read TGTGCCAGCAGCTTATTCAAGAACACTGAAGCTTTCTTT. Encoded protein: CASSLFKNTEAFF.

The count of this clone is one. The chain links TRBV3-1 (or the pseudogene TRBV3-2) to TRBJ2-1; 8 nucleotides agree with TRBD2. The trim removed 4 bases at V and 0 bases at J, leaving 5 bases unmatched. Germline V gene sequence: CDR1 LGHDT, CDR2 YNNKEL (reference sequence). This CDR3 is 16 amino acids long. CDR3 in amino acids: CASSLQRGSSYNEQFF. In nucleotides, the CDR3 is TGTGCCAGCAGCCTCCAGCGGGGGAGCTCCTACAATGAGCAGTTCTTC.

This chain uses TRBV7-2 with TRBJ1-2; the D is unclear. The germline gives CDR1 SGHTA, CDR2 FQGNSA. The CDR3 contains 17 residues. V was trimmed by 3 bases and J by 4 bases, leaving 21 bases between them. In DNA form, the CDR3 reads TGTGCCAGCAGCTTGGCTGCCTCCAACAGACGTCCCTATGGCTACACCTTC. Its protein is CASSLAASNRRPYGYTF.

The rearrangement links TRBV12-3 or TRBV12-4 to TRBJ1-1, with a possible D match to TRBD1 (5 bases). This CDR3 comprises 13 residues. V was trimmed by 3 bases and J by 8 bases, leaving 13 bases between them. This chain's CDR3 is CASSLFGGTEAFF. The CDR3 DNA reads TGTGCCAGCAGTTTGTTTGGGGGGACCGAAGCTTTCTTT.

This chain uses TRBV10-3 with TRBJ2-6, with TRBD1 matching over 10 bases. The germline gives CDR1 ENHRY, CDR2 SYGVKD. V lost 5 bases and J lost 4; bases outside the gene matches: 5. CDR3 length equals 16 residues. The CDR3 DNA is TGTGCCATCAGTTCCGGGACAGGGGCCGGGGCCAACGTCCTGACTTTC. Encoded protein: CAISSGTGAGANVLTF.

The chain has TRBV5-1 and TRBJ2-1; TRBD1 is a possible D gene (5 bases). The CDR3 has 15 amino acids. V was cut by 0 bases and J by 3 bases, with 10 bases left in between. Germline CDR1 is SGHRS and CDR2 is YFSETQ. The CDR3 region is CASSLGGSNYNEQFF. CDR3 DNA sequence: TGCGCCAGCAGCTTGGGGGGCTCGAACTACAATGAGCAGTTCTTC.

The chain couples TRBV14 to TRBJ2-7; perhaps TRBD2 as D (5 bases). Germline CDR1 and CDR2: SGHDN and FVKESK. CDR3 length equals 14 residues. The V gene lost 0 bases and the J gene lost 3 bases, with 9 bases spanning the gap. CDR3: CASSQDGSYYEQYF. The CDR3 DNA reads TGTGCCAGCAGCCAAGATGGGAGCTACTACGAGCAGTACTTC.

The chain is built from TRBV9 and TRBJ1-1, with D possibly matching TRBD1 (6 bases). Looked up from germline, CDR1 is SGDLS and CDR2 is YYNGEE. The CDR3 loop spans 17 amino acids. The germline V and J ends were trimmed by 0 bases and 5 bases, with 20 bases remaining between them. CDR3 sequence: CASSVDPQGLVRTEAFF. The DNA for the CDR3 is TGTGCCAGCAGCGTAGATCCGCAGGGGTTAGTGAGAACTGAAGCTTTCTTT.

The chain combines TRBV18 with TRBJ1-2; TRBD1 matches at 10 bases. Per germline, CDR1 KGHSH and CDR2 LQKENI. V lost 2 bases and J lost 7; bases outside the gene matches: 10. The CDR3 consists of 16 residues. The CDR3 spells CASSPITGTGDRGYTF. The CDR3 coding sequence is TGTGCCAGCTCACCAATAACCGGGACAGGGGATCGTGGCTACACCTTC.

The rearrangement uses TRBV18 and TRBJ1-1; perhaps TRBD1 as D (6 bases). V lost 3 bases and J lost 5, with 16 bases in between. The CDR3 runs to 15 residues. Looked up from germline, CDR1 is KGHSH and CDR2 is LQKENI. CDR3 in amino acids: CASSPSAGAKTEAFF. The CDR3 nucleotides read TGTGCCAGCTCACCTTCTGCAGGGGCGAAGACTGAAGCTTTCTTT. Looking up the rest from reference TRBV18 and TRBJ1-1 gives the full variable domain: NAGVMQNPRHLVRRRGQEARLRCSPMKGHSHVYWYRQLPEEGLKFMVYLQKENIIDESGMPKERFSAEFPKEGPSILRIQQVVRGDSAAYFCASSPSAGAKTEAFFGQGTRLTVV.

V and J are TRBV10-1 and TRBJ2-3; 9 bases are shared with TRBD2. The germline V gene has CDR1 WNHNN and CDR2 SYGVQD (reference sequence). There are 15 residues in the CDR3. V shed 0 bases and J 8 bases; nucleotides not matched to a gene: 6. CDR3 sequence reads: CASSESGTSPITQYF. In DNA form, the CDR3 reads TGCGCCAGCAGTGAGTCCGGGACTAGCCCTATTACGCAGTATTTT.

Here the CDR3 DNA reads TGTGCCAGCAGCGGGACACTCAATAATTCACCCCTCCACTTT. Its translation: CASSGTLNNSPLHF. This chain connects TRBV2 to TRBJ1-6, with D perhaps TRBD1 (6 bases). Trimming stripped 6 bases from V and 5 bases from J, with 11 bases between. The germline gives CDR1 SNHLY, CDR2 FYNNEI. There are 14 residues in the CDR3.

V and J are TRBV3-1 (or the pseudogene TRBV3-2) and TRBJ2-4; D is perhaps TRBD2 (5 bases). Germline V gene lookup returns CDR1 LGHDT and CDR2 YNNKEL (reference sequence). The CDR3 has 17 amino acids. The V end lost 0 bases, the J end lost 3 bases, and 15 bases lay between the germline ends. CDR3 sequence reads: CASSQDVGLFGKNIQYF. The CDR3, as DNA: TGTGCCAGCAGCCAAGACGTAGGACTGTTCGGCAAAAACATTCAGTACTTC.

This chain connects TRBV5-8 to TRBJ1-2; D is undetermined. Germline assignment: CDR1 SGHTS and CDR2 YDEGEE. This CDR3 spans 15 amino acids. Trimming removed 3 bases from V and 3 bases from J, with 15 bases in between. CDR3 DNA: TGTGCCAGCAGCTCCCGAATGGCTTCGTACTATGGCTACACCTTC. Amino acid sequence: CASSSRMASYYGYTF.

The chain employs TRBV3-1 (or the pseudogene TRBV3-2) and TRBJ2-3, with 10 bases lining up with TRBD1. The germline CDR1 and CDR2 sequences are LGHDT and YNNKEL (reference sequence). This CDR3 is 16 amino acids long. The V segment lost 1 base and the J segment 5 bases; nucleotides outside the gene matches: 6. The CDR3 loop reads CASSQGGTGVVDTQYF. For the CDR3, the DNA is TGTGCCAGCAGCCAAGGGGGGACAGGGGTCGTAGATACGCAGTATTTT.